The present TCR beta chain was sequenced within a study of blood T cell repertoires in COVID-19. About the study: Donors in the United States, Italy and Spain gave samples during acute or convalescent COVID-19. Sample material is recorded as cDNA or gDNA derived from T cells, B-cell-depleted T cells, or PBMCs.

The J segment lost 0 bases and the V segment lost 4 bases, leaving 12 bases of the junction unmatched. The CDR3 spans 17 residues. Looked up from germline, CDR1 is MNHNS and CDR2 is SASEGT. Per the study methods: From reference gene primer amplification, estimates of nucleated cell counts were derived. Assay used: immunoSEQ multiplex PCR; TCRdb lists only in-frame clones, some missing. V, J and clone size were drawn from that table, and D and trimming were deduced from the DNA. The data show 90,000 to 150,000 clones, roughly 80% seen once. The TCR was taken from a human donor in a cohort sampled during active COVID-19. The sample was peripheral blood. The rearrangement links TRBV6-1 to TRBJ2-7; 7 bases agree with TRBD2. The CDR3 protein is CASSVNALAEISYEQYF. CDR3 DNA: TGTGCCAGCAGTGTCAATGCGCTAGCGGAGATCTCCTACGAGCAGTACTTC.